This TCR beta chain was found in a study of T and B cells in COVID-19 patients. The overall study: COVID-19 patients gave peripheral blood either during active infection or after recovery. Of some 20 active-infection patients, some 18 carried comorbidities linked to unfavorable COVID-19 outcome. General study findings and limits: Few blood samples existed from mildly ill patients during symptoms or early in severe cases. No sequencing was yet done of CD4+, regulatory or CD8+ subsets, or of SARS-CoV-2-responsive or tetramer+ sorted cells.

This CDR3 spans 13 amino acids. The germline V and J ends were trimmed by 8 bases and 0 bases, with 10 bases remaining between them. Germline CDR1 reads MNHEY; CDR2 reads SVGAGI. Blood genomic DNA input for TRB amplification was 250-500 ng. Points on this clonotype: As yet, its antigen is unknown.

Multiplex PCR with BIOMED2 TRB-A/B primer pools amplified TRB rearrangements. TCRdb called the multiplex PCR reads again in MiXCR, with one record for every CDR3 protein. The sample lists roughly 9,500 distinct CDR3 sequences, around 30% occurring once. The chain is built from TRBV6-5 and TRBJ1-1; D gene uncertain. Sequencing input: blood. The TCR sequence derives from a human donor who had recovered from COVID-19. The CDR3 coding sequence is TGTGCCAGCGTTGGCGGACTGAACACTGAAGCTTTCTTT. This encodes CASVGGLNTEAFF.